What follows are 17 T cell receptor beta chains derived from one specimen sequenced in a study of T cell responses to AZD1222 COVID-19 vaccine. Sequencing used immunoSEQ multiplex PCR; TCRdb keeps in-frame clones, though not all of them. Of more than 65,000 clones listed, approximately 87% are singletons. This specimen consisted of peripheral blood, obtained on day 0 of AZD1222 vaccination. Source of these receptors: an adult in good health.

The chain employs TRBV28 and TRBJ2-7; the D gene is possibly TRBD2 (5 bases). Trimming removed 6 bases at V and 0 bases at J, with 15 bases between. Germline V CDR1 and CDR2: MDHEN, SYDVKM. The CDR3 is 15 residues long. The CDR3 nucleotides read TGTGCCAGCAGGCGAGGACTGACCCACTCCTACGAGCAGTACTTC. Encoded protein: CASRRGLTHSYEQYF.

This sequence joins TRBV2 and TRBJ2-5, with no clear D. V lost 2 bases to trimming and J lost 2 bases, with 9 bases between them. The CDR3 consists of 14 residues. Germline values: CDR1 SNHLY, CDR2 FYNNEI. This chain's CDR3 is CASSELTEQETQYF. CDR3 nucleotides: TGTGCCAGCAGTGAATTAACAGAGCAAGAGACCCAGTACTTC.

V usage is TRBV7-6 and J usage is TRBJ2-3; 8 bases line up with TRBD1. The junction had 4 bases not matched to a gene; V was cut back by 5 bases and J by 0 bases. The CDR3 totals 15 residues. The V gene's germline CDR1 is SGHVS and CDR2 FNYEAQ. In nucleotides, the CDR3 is TGTGCCAGCAGCCTTACAGGGGGGAGCACAGATACGCAGTATTTT. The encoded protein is CASSLTGGSTDTQYF.

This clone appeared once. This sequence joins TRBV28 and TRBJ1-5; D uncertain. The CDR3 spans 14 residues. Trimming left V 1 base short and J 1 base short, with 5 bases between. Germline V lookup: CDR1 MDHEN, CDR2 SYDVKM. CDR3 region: CASSLLDSNQPQHF. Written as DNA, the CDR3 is TGTGCCAGCAGTTTATTGGACAGCAATCAGCCCCAGCATTTT.

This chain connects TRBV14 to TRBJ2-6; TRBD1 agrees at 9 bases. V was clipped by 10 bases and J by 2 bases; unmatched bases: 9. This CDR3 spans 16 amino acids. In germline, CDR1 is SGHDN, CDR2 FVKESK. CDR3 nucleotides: TGTGCCACCCGAGACAGGGGGAAGGCTGGGGCCAACGTCCTGACTTTC. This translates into CATRDRGKAGANVLTF. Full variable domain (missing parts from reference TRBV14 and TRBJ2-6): EAGVTQFPSHSVIEKGQTVTLRCDPISGHDNLYWYRRVMGKEIKFLLHFVKESKQDESGMPNNRFLAERTGGTYSTLKVQPAELEDSGVYFCATRDRGKAGANVLTFGAGSRLTVL.

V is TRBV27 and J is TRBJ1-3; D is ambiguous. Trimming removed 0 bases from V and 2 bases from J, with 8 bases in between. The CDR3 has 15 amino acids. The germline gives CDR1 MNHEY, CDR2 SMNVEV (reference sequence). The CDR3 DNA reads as TGTGCCAGCAGTTTATCGGCGGGAACTGGAAACACCATATATTTT. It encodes CASSLSAGTGNTIYF.

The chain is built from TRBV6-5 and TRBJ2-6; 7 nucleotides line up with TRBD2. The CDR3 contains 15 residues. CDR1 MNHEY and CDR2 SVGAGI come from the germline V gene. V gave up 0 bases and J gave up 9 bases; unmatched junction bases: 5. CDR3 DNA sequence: TGTGCCAGCAGTTACTCTCGGGAGGCGGACAACGTCCTGACTTTC. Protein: CASSYSREADNVLTF.

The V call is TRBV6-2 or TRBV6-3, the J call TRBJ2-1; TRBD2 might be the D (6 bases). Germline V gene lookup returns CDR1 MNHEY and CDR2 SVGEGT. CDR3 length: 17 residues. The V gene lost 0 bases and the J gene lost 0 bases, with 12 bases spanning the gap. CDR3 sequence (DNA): TGTGCCAGCAGTTACTCAACCCTAGCGCTCTCCTACAATGAGCAGTTCTTC. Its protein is CASSYSTLALSYNEQFF.

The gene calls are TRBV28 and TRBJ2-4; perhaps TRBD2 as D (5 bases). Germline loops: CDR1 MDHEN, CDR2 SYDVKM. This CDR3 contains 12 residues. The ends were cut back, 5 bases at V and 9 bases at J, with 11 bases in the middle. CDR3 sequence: CASSAGQVIQYF. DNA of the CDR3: TGTGCCAGCAGTGCGGGCCAGGTCATTCAGTACTTC.

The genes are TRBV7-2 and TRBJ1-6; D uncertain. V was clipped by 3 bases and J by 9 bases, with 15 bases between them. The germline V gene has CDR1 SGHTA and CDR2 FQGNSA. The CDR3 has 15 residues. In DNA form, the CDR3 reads TGTGCCAGCAGCTTTGCCGGTGGTTCTGGTTCACCCCTCCACTTT. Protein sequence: CASSFAGGSGSPLHF.

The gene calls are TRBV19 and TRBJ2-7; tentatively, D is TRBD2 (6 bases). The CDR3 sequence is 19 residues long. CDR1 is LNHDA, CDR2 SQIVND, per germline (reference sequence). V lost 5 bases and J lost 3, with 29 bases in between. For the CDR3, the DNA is TGTGCCAGTAGTCATCCCGGGCAGGGTCAGAGGACGGGGGTCTACGAGCAGTACTTC. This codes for CASSHPGQGQRTGVYEQYF.

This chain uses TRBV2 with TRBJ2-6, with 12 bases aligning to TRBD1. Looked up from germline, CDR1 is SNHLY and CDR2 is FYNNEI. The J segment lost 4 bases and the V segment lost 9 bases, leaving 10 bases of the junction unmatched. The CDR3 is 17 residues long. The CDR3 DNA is TGTGCCAGTCCCGGGACAGGGGGCGCGTCCGGGGCCAACGTCCTGACTTTC. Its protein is CASPGTGGASGANVLTF.

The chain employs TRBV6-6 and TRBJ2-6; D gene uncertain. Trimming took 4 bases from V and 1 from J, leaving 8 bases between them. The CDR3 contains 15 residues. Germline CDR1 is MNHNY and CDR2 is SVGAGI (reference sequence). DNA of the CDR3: TGTGCCAGCAGTTTGGATCCATCTGGGGCCAACGTCCTGACTTTC. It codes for CASSLDPSGANVLTF.

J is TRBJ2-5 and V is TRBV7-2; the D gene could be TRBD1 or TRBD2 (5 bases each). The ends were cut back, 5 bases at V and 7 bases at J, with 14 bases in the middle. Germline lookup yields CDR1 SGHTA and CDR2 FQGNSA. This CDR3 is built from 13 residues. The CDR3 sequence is CASSPGSQPTQYF. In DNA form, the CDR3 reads TGTGCCAGCAGCCCAGGGAGCCAACCGACCCAGTACTTC. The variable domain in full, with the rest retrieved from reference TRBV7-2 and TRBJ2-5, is GAGVSQSPSNKVTEKGKDVELRCDPISGHTALYWYRQSLGQGLEFLIYFQGNSAPDKSGLPSDRFSAERTGGSVSTLTIQRTQQEDSAVYLCASSPGSQPTQYFGPGTRLLVL.

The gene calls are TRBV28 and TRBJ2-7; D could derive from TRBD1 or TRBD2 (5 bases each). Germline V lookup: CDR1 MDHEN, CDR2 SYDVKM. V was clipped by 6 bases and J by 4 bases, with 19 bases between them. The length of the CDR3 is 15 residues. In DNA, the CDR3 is TGTGCCAGCAGCCTGGGGACCCGCGCGCGGTACGAGCAGTACTTC. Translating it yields CASSLGTRARYEQYF.

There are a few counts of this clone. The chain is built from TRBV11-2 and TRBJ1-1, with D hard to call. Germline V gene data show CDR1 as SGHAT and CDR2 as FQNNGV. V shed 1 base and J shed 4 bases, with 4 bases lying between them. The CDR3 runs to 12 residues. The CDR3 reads CASSLASTEAFF. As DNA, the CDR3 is TGTGCCAGCAGCTTAGCGAGCACTGAAGCTTTCTTT.

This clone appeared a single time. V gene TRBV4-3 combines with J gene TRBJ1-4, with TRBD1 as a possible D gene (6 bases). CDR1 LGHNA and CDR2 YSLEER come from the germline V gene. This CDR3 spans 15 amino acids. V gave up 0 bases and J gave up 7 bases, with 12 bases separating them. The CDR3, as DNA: TGCGCCAGCAGCCAAGAGTACACAGGGTCTGAAAAACTGTTTTTT. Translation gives CASSQEYTGSEKLFF.